This TCR beta chain was sequenced for a study of blood T cell repertoires in COVID-19 (dated by TCRdb to between 2020 and 2021). Background on the whole study: Samples from collaborators originated in the United States, Italy and Spain and spanned both the acute and convalescent phases of COVID-19. The prospective study material was composed of cDNA or gDNA derived from T cells, B-cell-depleted T cells, or PBMCs. Deeply sampled blood TCRbeta repertoires from subjects exposed to, actively infected with, or recovered from COVID-19 were included in the dataset. The repertoires were released in a freely available public database intended as a resource for research on the immune response to SARS-CoV-2. The samples were drawn from the first 160 participants of the ongoing ImmuneRACE study and from over a thousand subjects provided by 6 global collaborators. Sample metadata almost always included a de-identified subject ID, COVID-19 status, age in years and sex. Where available, HLA class I and class II types were taken from metadata supplied by the sample provider and were not determined by assay-based typing. Here is what the overall study found, with its caveats: The quantity of clinical and demographic metadata differed by source and by participant and was supplied without curation.

Here V drops 5 bases and J drops 1 base, and the junction holds 7 bases not matched to any gene. The germline V gene gives CDR1 as SNHLY and CDR2 as FYNNEI. The CDR3 sequence holds 15 residues, the cysteine and phenylalanine included. Left in the record is the CDR3 DNA by itself, 45 bases read in frame from the first base. Each collaborating institution followed its own protocols to collect whole blood in K2EDTA tubes. For TCRbeta analysis, collaborators shipped samples in one of three forms: frozen whole blood, isolated PBMCs, or DNA extracted from either of those sample types. As for this clone: The clone's antigen remains unknown. Within one base of it there is no much larger clone, and no base qualities were kept.

The immunoSEQ Assay, a bias-controlled multiplex PCR, was used to amplify TCRbeta CDR3 regions from genomic DNA. In the source study's methods: Nucleated cell counts per sample were estimated from amplification of reference gene primers within the assay. To quantify the absolute abundance of each unique TCRbeta CDR3 rearrangement, sequence reads were collapsed and filtered. Productive Simpson clonality was computed per sample as the square root of Simpson's diversity index over productive rearrangements. This immuneACCESS table, as held by TCRdb, lists in-frame sequences with V and J called but not all clones. Of the missing ones, under half trace to an unresolved V gene in checked studies; the others have no known cause. The D gene and trimming were derived from the DNA, and the V and J assignments and clone size from that table. This sample holds 100,000 or so clones; 90% to 95% were observed only once. The ten largest make up 0.85% to 1% of the sample.

This TCR derives from a man aged 60-69 years with acute or convalescent COVID-19. Recombination linked TRBV2 to TRBJ1-1; TRBD1 lines up with 7 middle nucleotides. Sequences were obtained from peripheral blood. CDR3 sequence: CASSRTGTENTEAFF. The DNA is as follows: TGTGCCAGCAGTCGTACCGGGACAGAGAACACTGAAGCTTTCTTT.